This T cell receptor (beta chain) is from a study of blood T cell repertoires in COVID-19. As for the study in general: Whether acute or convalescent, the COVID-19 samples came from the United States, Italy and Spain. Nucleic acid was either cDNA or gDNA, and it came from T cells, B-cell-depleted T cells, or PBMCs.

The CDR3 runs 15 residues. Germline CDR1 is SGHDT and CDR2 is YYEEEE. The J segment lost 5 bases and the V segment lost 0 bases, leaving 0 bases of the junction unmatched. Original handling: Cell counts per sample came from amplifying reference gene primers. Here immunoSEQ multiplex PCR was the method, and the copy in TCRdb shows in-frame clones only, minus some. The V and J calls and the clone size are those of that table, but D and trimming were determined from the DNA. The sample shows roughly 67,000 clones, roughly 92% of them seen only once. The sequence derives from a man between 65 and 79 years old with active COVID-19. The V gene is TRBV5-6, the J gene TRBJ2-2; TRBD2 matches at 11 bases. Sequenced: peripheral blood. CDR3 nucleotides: TGTGCCAGCAGCTTGGTAGCGGGGGGGACCGGGGAGCTGTTTTTT. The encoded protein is CASSLVAGGTGELFF.